This T cell receptor (beta chain) was observed in a study of blood T cell repertoires in COVID-19. The wider study: COVID-19 samples collected from the United States, Italy and Spain covered acute and convalescent phases. The analysed material was cDNA or gDNA that came from T cells, B-cell-depleted T cells, or PBMCs.

This CDR3 contains 11 residues. Trimming shortened V by 11 bases and J by 1 base, and 9 bases separated the two germline ends. The germline V gene has CDR1 ENHRY and CDR2 SYGVKD. Authors' methods: Nucleated cell number was recorded as an estimate derived from reference gene primer amplification. Sequencing was performed with immunoSEQ multiplex PCR; in TCRdb, only in-frame clones are kept and a portion is missing. V and J calls and clone size are copied from that table; D and trimming were computed from the DNA. The repertoire consists of about 290,000 clones, with under 90% occurring once and the leading ten covering roughly 0.96%.

Sample: peripheral blood. The chain carries TRBV10-3 and TRBJ2-7; D is undetermined. The clonotype comes from a woman aged 40 to 50 who had recovered from COVID-19. DNA of the CDR3: TGTGCCGATAGCCCTTCCTACGAGCAGTACTTC. Protein: CADSPSYEQYF.